The entry that follows covers one TCR beta chain sequence. Its antigen target is currently unknown. Per-base qualities were not stored, and no clone one base away is much larger. The immunoSEQ Assay, a bias-controlled multiplex PCR, was used to amplify TCRbeta CDR3 regions from genomic DNA. On the study's bioinformatics: Nucleated cell counts per sample were estimated from amplification of reference gene primers within the assay. Sequence reads were collapsed and filtered to measure the absolute abundance of every unique TCRbeta CDR3 rearrangement. For each sample, productive Simpson clonality was calculated as the square root of Simpson's diversity index over productive rearrangements. Here the immuneACCESS table is served through TCRdb, limited to in-frame sequences with V and J called. Missing clones are a known gap in these copies; in checked studies unresolved V genes cover under half, and the rest lacks a known reason. D and trimming come from the DNA, and the V and J calls and clone size come from that table. The sample data list around 400,000 clones, and about 87% of these were observed just once. 2.3% of the sample is in the top ten clones.

V is reduced by 5 bases and J by 1 base, leaving a spacing of 15 bases between them. The CDR3 runs 16 amino acids, cysteine and phenylalanine included. Only CDR3 DNA remains: 48 bases, in frame from the first base. The CDR1 and CDR2 encoded by the germline V gene are SGHTA and FQGNSA. This record comes from a study of blood T cell repertoires in COVID-19 (dated by TCRdb to 2019 to 2021). Regarding the research as a whole: Samples from collaborators originated in the United States, Italy and Spain and spanned both the acute and convalescent phases of COVID-19. The material from the prospective study consisted of cDNA or gDNA derived from T cells, B-cell-depleted T cells, or PBMCs. The repertoires were released in a freely available public database meant as a resource for research on the immune response to SARS-CoV-2. Sample metadata almost always included a de-identified subject ID, COVID-19 status, age in years and sex. Subjects who had been exposed to COVID-19, were actively infected with it, or had recovered from it provided the deeply sampled blood TCRbeta repertoires that made up the dataset. The samples were drawn from the first 160 participants of the ongoing ImmuneRACE study and from 1,254 subjects provided by 6 global collaborators. Where available, HLA class I and class II types were taken from metadata supplied by the sample provider and were not determined by assay-based typing.

What the research found in general, with its limitations: The amount of clinical and demographic metadata varied by source and participant and was provided uncurated.

One collaborating source in Seattle enrolled patients while the patients were actively infected and followed the patients over time throughout the course of disease. The collaborating institutions used their own protocols to collect whole blood in K2EDTA tubes. For TCRbeta analysis, collaborators shipped samples in one of three forms: frozen whole blood, isolated PBMCs, or DNA extracted from either of those sample types. This receptor was taken from a woman aged 55-69 years with COVID-19, enrolled during active disease. The V gene is TRBV7-2 and the J gene is TRBJ1-5; no D segment can be confidently identified. The material sequenced was peripheral blood. The sequenced DNA: TGTGCCAGCAGCCCCCGGACGGGAACAAGCAATCAGCCCCAGCATTTT. It is translated as CASSPRTGTSNQPQHF.